Each of the 6 T cell receptor beta chains below was sequenced from the same sample in a study of cytomegalovirus exposure and HLA in healthy donors. Data came from immunoSEQ multiplex PCR; TCRdb stores just in-frame clones and leaves some out. The sample contains about 330,000 clones, roughly nine tenths of which appear only once. The sequenced material came from PBMCs. These receptors came from a woman in her twenties or thirties in good health and CMV-seropositive.

The chain uses TRBV19 and TRBJ2-1, with 8 bases that match TRBD2. CDR3 length: 14 amino acids. CDR1 is LNHDA, CDR2 SQIVND, per germline (reference sequence). With 8 bases clipped from V and 6 bases from J, the junction kept 9 bases outside the gene matches. The CDR3 DNA follows: TGTGCCAGTGCCCGGGAGGGCAAGCGCAATGAGCAGTTCTTC. The encoded protein is CASAREGKRNEQFF.

The chain carries TRBV28 and TRBJ2-5, with 9 bases fitting TRBD1. The CDR3 loop spans 15 amino acids. The V gene's germline CDR1 is MDHEN and CDR2 SYDVKM. Trimming removed 3 bases from V and 7 bases from J; junction bases left unmatched: 9. CDR3 sequence: CASSLGTGSLVTQYF. The DNA for the CDR3 is TGTGCCAGCAGTTTGGGGACAGGGTCATTGGTGACCCAGTACTTC.

This clone was seen a handful of times. As DNA, the CDR3 is TGTGCCAGTAGTACTGTGTCCGGGAGAGGCAATGAGCAGTTCTTC. It codes for CASSTVSGRGNEQFF. The rearrangement uses TRBV19 and TRBJ2-1; D is perhaps TRBD2 (6 bases). Germline CDR1 is LNHDA and CDR2 is SQIVND (reference sequence). The CDR3 runs to 15 residues. V was pared by 4 bases and J by 6 bases, with 16 bases between.

The chain joins TRBV5-4 to TRBJ2-7, with TRBD1 as a possible D gene (6 bases). The CDR3 has 15 residues. Trimming shortened V by 2 bases and J by 2 bases, and 14 bases separated the two germline ends. Germline CDR1 and CDR2: SGHNT and YYREEE (reference sequence). The CDR3 DNA is TGTGCCAGCAGCTTTCCAGGGGTGACCGCCTACGAGCAGTACTTC. Translated: CASSFPGVTAYEQYF.

This chain connects TRBV7-6 to TRBJ2-1, with D perhaps matching TRBD1 or TRBD2 (5 bases each). The V end was cut by 1 base, the J end by 4 bases, with 17 bases between. From germline, CDR1 is SGHVS and CDR2 FNYEAQ. The CDR3 loop spans 17 amino acids. The CDR3 protein is CASSLVGTQDIYNEQFF. The DNA for the CDR3 is TGTGCCAGCAGCTTAGTTGGGACCCAAGACATTTACAATGAGCAGTTCTTC.

This clone occurred once. The V gene is TRBV7-9, the J gene TRBJ1-1; TRBD1 matches at 7 bases. With V trimmed by 1 base and J by 1 base, 6 bases remained unmatched. The CDR3 is 16 amino acids. Germline CDR1 is SEHNR and CDR2 is FQNEAQ (reference sequence). In DNA, the CDR3 is TGTGCCAGCAGCTTAGGAGTGCAGGGGGGGAACACTGAAGCTTTCTTT. It translates to CASSLGVQGGNTEAFF.